The TCR beta chain described here comes from a study of blood T cell repertoires in COVID-19 (dated by TCRdb to about 2020). About the investigation overall: Samples covering the acute and convalescent phases of COVID-19 were provided by collaborators in the United States, Italy and Spain. The prospective study material was composed of cDNA or gDNA derived from T cells, B-cell-depleted T cells, or PBMCs. Subjects who had been exposed to COVID-19, were actively infected with it, or had recovered from it provided the deeply sampled blood TCRbeta repertoires that made up the dataset. A freely available public database, intended as a resource for researchers studying the immune response to SARS-CoV-2, is where the repertoires were released. The samples were drawn from two sources: the first 160 participants of the ongoing ImmuneRACE study, and 950 to 1,500 subjects contributed by 6 global collaborators. Nearly every sample came with metadata listing a de-identified subject ID, COVID-19 status, age in years and sex. Where HLA class I and class II types were available, the types were taken from metadata supplied by the sample provider, not from assay-based typing. Here is what the overall study found, with its caveats: The quantity of clinical and demographic metadata differed by source and by participant and was supplied without curation.

Points on this clone: Its antigen remains undetermined. Per-base qualities were not stored, and no clone one base away is much larger.

TCRbeta CDR3 regions were amplified from genomic DNA by means of the immunoSEQ Assay, a bias-controlled multiplex PCR. In the original analysis: Within the assay, amplification of reference gene primers was used to estimate how many nucleated cells each sample contained. Sequence reads were collapsed and filtered to measure the absolute abundance of every unique TCRbeta CDR3 rearrangement. Productive Simpson clonality was computed per sample as the square root of Simpson's diversity index over productive rearrangements. This is the immuneACCESS table as TCRdb keeps it, with only in-frame sequences that have V and J called. A part of the clones is gone; compared with another copy, unresolved V genes explain less than half, and the rest is unexplained. V and J calls plus clone size are reproduced from that table; the DNA served to infer D and trimming. In this sample the table shows some 140,000 clones, approximately 84% of which occur a single time. Around 5.5% of the sample lies in the top ten.

Participants in the prospective study were enrolled through a virtual design, were aged roughly 18 to 100 years, and lived in 20 to 30 United States geographic areas. In the prospective study, participants were assigned to cohorts based on the clinical history participants reported in a screening survey and a study questionnaire. Each participant in the prospective study had whole blood, serum and a nasopharyngeal or oropharyngeal swab collected by mobile phlebotomists. Prospective study participants could optionally give additional blood draws and questionnaires over a 2-month period. Before DNA extraction, prospective study blood samples were shipped either frozen or at room temperature. This clonotype was sampled from a man aged 40-55 years with acute COVID-19. The sequencing input was PBMCs or T cells enriched from blood (not recorded which).

The CDR3 in this case is CASRRGTGPSNQPQHF. In nucleotide form, the sequence is TGTGCCAGCAGACGCGGGACAGGGCCTTCCAATCAGCCCCAGCATTTT. The rearrangement combines TRBV5-6 with TRBJ1-5; 9 middle bases align to TRBD1. The cysteine opens and the phenylalanine closes a CDR3 of 16 amino acids. The kept DNA is CDR3 alone, 48 bases in frame from the first base. Compared with germline, V lacks 5 bases and J lacks 3 bases; bases without a gene match: 9. Via the germline V gene, CDR1 is SGHDT and CDR2 YYEEEE.